The clone carrying this TCR beta chain was counted only a few times. Its antigen is unidentified. The data were obtained in a study of cytomegalovirus exposure and HLA in healthy donors. Overall study results and limits: Cytomegalovirus association was assigned to about 150 TCR beta chains. DRB1 had the most TCR associations and HLA-C the fewest, a later analysis found, with rates varying by HLA locus.

V lost 0 bases and J lost 0, with 9 bases in between. The CDR3 loop spans 15 amino acids. CDR1 is SGHRS and CDR2 is YFSETQ in the germline V gene. Amplification used 60 Vbeta primers and 13 Jbeta primers. Only in-frame clones appear in the TCRdb table, and some are missing; sequencing was by immunoSEQ multiplex PCR. The profile shows a few hundred thousand clones, around 80% of them singletons. The V call is TRBV5-1, the J call TRBJ2-5; tentatively, D is TRBD2 (5 bases). The sequence was collected from a woman aged 60-75 years in good health and CMV-seropositive. Sequenced: PBMCs. CDR3 residues: CASSLGPRDQETQYF. The CDR3 coding sequence is TGCGCCAGCAGCTTGGGGCCGCGGGACCAAGAGACCCAGTACTTC.